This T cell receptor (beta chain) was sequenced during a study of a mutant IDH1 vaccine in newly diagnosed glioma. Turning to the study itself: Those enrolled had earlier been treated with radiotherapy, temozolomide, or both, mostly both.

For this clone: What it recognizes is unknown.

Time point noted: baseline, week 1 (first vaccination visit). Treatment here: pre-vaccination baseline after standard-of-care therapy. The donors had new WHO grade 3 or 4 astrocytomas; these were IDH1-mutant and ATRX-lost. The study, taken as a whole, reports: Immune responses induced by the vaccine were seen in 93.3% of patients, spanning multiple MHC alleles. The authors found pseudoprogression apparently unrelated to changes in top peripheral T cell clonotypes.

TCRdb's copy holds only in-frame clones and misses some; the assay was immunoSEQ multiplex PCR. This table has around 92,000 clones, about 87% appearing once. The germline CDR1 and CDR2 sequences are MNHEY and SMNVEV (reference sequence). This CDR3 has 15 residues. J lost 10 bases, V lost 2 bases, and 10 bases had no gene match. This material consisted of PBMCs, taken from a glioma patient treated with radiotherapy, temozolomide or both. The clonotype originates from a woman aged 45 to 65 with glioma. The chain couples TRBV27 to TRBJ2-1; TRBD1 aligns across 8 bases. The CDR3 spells CASSLMGQVLGEQFF. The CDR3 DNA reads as TGTGCCAGCAGTTTAATGGGACAGGTATTAGGGGAGCAGTTCTTC.